Many counts were recorded for the clone carrying this TCR beta chain. Through MiXCR, TCRdb re-clonotyped the PCR reads. The repertoire consists of 20,000 or so clones, with approximately 9.9% occurring once and the leading ten covering roughly 30%. Thyroid surgery had not been preceded by any treatment in any patient. This sample is part of a study of metastatic and nonmetastatic thyroid tumors. The germline V and J ends were trimmed by 6 bases and 6 bases, with 15 bases remaining between them. The CDR3 consists of 13 residues. Germline-derived CDR1 and CDR2 are DFQATT and SNEGSKA (reference sequence).

The chain joins TRBV20-1 to TRBJ1-5; D may be TRBD1 (5 bases). This TCR came from a female donor with papillary thyroid cancer or a benign thyroid nodule (not recorded which). Some clones in this sample may be carry-over from other donors' samples. Sequenced input: blood. The CDR3 here is CSAALGVGQPQHF. The DNA for the CDR3 is TGCAGTGCCGCGTTGGGGGTAGGTCAGCCCCAGCATTTT.